This T cell receptor (beta chain) was sequenced for a study of blood T cells in healthy people across ages. The authors ran a second PCR of about 7 to 11 cycles using a sample-barcoded 5' primer and a J-beta primer mix. Every individual sample yielded 2.5 million or more paired-end reads (each containing CDR3). TCRdb processed the 5' RACE reads anew with MiXCR; each CDR3 protein has one entry. Counted here are about 830,000 distinct CDR3 sequences, roughly 60% occurring once; the ten biggest clones make up over 20%. Whole-study results and caveats: Long-lived donors exceeded aged donors in naive CD4+ cells and diversity. One million T cells yielded diversity estimates that were considered underestimates.

Note on this clonotype: Its matching antigen is unknown. A much bigger clone sits one base away, suggesting this may be a read error.

Sequencing input: blood. The sequence was obtained from a man aged 25-40 years in good health.

The CDR3 DNA reads as TGCAGTGCTAGTACCGGGTCGGAGTACAGTGAGCAGTTCTTC. Protein product: CSASTGSEYSEQFF. V and J are TRBV20-1 and TRBJ2-1; D uncertain. This CDR3 has 14 amino acids. The germline gives CDR1 DFQATT, CDR2 SNEGSKA (reference sequence).